In its sample, the clone carrying this TCR beta chain was seen once. The target antigen is unknown. Germline-derived CDR1 and CDR2 are LGHNA and YSLEER. This CDR3 region has 13 residues. Trimming at V came to 2 bases and at J to 7 bases, leaving 4 bases not matched to a gene. From the PCR reads, TCRdb re-called clones with MiXCR. The sample lists 46,000 or so clones; about 16% were seen once. The data belong to a study of metastatic and nonmetastatic thyroid tumors. Findings of the study overall: Reportedly, malignant thyroid tumors had significantly higher TCR beta diversity than benign nodules, in blood and tumor.

Patients underwent thyroid surgery, and none had received any treatment before it. What was sequenced was blood. The chain recombines TRBV4-3 with TRBJ2-7; 8 bases map to TRBD1. The TCR originated in a female donor with papillary thyroid cancer or a benign thyroid nodule (not recorded which). Some clones in this sample may be carry-over from other donors' samples. The CDR3 loop reads CASSQRTGREQYF. In DNA, the CDR3 is TGCGCCAGCAGCCAACGGACAGGGAGGGAGCAGTACTTC.